Detailed here is one T cell receptor (beta chain). A read error may produce the germline difference seen at one junction end. Germline V gives CDR1 WSHSY, CDR2 SAAADI. The CDR3 is 14 amino acids. After constant-region reverse-primer amplification, full-length variable regions underwent semi-nested PCR with Nested Universal Primer A. TCRdb fed the 5' RACE reads into MiXCR, producing one record per CDR3 protein. The table lists 55,000 to 80,000 distinct CDR3 sequences, about 20% of them singletons. This clonotype was sampled from a female donor with breast cancer. The sequenced sample consisted of memory CD4+ T cells sorted from a lymph node. The subset was: memory CD4+ T cells, CD4+CD45RO+CD25-. This sequence joins TRBV10-2 and TRBJ2-1, with 10 positions matching TRBD2. The CDR3 region is CASLYSGGLFEQSF. The CDR3 nucleotides are TGCGCCAGCCTTTATAGCGGGGGGCTATTTGAGCAGTCCTTC.